This T cell receptor (beta chain) comes out of a study of control samples from healthy donors and cancer patients. Assay used: immunoSEQ multiplex PCR; TCRdb lists only in-frame clones, some missing. The data contain about 77,000 clones, around 92% of them singletons. This clone was detected once. The sample was blood. The sequence derives from a woman aged 60-75 years in good health.

CDR3 coding DNA: TGTGCCAGCAGCTTAGTAGCGGGAGGAGGCGAGCAGTACTTC. As protein: CASSLVAGGGEQYF. The V and J genes are TRBV7-8 and TRBJ2-7, with 10 bases lining up with TRBD2. Germline V lookup: CDR1 SGHVS, CDR2 FQNEAQ. CDR3 length equals 14 residues. The V and J ends lost 1 base and 6 bases, in that order; junction bases with no gene match: 3.